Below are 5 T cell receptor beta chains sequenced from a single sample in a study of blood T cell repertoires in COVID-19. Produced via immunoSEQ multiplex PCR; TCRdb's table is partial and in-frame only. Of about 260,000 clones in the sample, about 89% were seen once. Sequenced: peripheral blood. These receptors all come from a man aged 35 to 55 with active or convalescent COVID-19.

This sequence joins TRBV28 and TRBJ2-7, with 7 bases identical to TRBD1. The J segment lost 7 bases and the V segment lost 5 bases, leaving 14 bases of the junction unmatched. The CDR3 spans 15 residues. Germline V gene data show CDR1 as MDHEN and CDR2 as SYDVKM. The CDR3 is CASSPTGTAPVEQYF. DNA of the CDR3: TGTGCCAGCAGTCCGACCGGGACAGCCCCTGTGGAGCAGTACTTC.

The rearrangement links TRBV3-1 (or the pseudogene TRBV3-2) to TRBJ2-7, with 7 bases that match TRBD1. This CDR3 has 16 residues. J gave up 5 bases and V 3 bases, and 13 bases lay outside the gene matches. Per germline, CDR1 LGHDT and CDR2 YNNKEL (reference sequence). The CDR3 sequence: CASSQKFFGTVDEQYF. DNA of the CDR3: TGTGCCAGCAGCCAGAAATTTTTCGGGACAGTCGACGAGCAGTACTTC.

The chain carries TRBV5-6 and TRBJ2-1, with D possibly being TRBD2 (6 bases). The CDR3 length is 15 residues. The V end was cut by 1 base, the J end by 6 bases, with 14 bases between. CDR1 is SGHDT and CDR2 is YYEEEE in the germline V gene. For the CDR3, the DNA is TGTGCCAGCAGCTTGACCCCTGCGGGGTTCAATGAGCAGTTCTTC. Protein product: CASSLTPAGFNEQFF.

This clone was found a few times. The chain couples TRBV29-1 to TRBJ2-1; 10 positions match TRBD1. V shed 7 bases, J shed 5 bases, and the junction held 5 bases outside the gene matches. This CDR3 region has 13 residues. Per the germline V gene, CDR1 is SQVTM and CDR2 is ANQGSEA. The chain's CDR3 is CSAGQGVNNEQFF. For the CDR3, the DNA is TGCAGCGCCGGACAGGGGGTTAACAATGAGCAGTTCTTC.

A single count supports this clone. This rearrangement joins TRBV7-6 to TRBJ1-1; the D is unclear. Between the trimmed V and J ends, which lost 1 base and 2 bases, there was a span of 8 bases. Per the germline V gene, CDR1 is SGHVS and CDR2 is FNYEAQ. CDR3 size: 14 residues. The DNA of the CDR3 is TGTGCCAGCAGCTTAGACGGGGAAAACACTGAAGCTTTCTTT. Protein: CASSLDGENTEAFF.